This T cell receptor beta chain came from a study of blood T cell repertoires in COVID-19. Study-level information: Acute and convalescent COVID-19 samples came from the United States, Italy and Spain. PBMCs, B-cell-depleted T cells, or T cells provided the cDNA or gDNA that made up the material.

The CDR3 spans 13 residues. Germline loops: CDR1 GTSNPN, CDR2 SVGIG (reference sequence). The V gene lost 5 bases and the J gene lost 1 base, with 8 bases spanning the gap. In the study's own analysis: Amplification with reference gene primers provided the estimates of nucleated cell counts. The data were produced by immunoSEQ multiplex PCR, yet TCRdb's version contains in-frame clones alone and is incomplete. That table is the source of V, J and clone size, and D and trimming were worked out from the DNA. The data hold some 150,000 clones, with around four fifths observed a single time. This clonotype was sampled from a human donor in a cohort sampled during active COVID-19. The rearrangement joins TRBV30 to TRBJ1-4; D might be TRBD1 (5 bases). What was sequenced was peripheral blood. CDR3 sequence: CAWDRGTNEKLFF. The CDR3 bases are TGTGCCTGGGATAGGGGAACTAATGAAAAACTGTTTTTT.